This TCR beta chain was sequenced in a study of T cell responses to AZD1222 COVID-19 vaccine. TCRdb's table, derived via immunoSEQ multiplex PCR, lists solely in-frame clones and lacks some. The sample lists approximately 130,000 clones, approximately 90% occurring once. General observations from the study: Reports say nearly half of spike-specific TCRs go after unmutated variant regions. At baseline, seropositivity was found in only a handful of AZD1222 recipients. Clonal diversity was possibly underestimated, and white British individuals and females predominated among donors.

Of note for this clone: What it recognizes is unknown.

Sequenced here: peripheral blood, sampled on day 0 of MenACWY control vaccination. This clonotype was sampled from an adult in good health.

The CDR3 region has the DNA TGTGCCAGCAGCTTATTCGCGGGGCCCACTGAAGCTTTCTTT. Translating it yields CASSLFAGPTEAFF. This sequence joins TRBV7-2 and TRBJ1-1, with TRBD1 as a possible D gene (5 bases). The CDR3 runs to 14 residues. Trimming removed 2 bases at V and 4 bases at J, with 11 bases between. CDR1 and CDR2 (germline): SGHTA, FQGNSA.